This is a list of T cell receptor beta chains from one sample in a study of T-cell memory formation after mild COVID-19. TCRdb recomputed calls from the 5' RACE reads with MiXCR, one row per CDR3 protein. The sample gives under 40,000 distinct CDR3 sequences, 6.1% of which show up once; 0.81% is in the top ten. What was sequenced was PBMCs or a T cell subset sorted from them (not recorded which). The receptors derive from an adult who had mild COVID-19 (a few samples of this study predate the infection). Cell type and time point are not known. CDR3s include the opening cysteine and the closing phenylalanine or tryptophan.

length: 13; V: TRBV30; CDR3: CAWSVGQGNIQYF
length: 14; V: TRBV7-2; CDR3: CASSFLAQVNEQFF
length: 13; V: TRBV20-1; CDR3: CSASVSGVPKQFF
length: 14; V: TRBV6-1; CDR3: CASTRILGDTEAFF
length: 13; V: TRBV4-2; CDR3: CASSQGDTDTQYF
length: 13; V: TRBV4-1; CDR3: CASSQASTDTQYF
length: 14; V: TRBV5-1; CDR3: CASSRDRGGDEQFF
length: 15; V: TRBV18; CDR3: CASAGTGAPNTEAFF
length: 15; V: TRBV19; CDR3: CASSSGTGHTGELFF
length: 15; V: TRBV7-6; CDR3: CASSWTGTNTGELFF
length: 15; V: TRBV7-9; CDR3: CASSLDNDRNYGYTF
length: 13; V: TRBV28; CDR3: CASTMGGGTEAFF
length: 14; V: TRBV5-5; CDR3: CASSRQGPSYEQYF
length: 16; V: TRBV2; CDR3: CASRTGLAGGPNTQYF
length: 14; V: TRBV25-1; CDR3: CASSDTRGNYGYTF
length: 14; V: TRBV7-9; CDR3: CASSRGDRAQPQHF
length: 12; V: TRBV3-1; CDR3: CASSQRGNTIYF
length: 17; V: TRBV19; CDR3: CASSILQGGPGANVLTF
length: 15; V: TRBV6-2/TRBV6-3; CDR3: CASSTSGRAPYEQYF
length: 14; V: TRBV24-1; CDR3: CATSARGVGDTQYF
length: 13; V: TRBV5-6; CDR3: CASSLPGRYEQYF
length: 19; V: TRBV5-5; CDR3: CASSFGGLAGNRFQETQYF
length: 15; V: TRBV5-4; CDR3: CASSQGLAGRDEQYF
length: 14; V: TRBV11-3; CDR3: CASSPARGAYEQYF
length: 17; V: TRBV24-1; CDR3: CATSEHRTGGARNEQFF
length: 13; V: TRBV11-2; CDR3: CASSQGGLETQYF
length: 18; V: TRBV7-8; CDR3: CASSQRGTGAYSNQPQHF
length: 15; V: TRBV5-6; CDR3: CASSLADRNIGEQYF
length: 12; V: TRBV6-6; CDR3: CASSYPNEKLFF
length: 15; V: TRBV11-2; CDR3: CASSLVQGTNTEAFF
length: 15; V: TRBV3-1; CDR3: CASSQGIEYAYGYTF
length: 14; V: TRBV6-5; CDR3: CASSPTFKLMTQYF
length: 19; V: TRBV2; CDR3: CASSERTSGSQRRTDTQYF
length: 16; V: TRBV4-1; CDR3: CASSQPGTSRDNEQFF
length: 13; V: TRBV19; CDR3: CASSSTGQSGYTF
length: 13; V: TRBV5-1; CDR3: CASNRGRSDTQYF
length: 17; V: TRBV6-6; CDR3: CASTRRGLAPSSYEQYF
length: 17; V: TRBV28; CDR3: CASSFPQGQMVNNEQFF
length: 14; V: TRBV4-2; CDR3: CASSQDGYSDTQYF
length: 13; V: TRBV12-3/TRBV12-4; CDR3: CASGHSPYNEQFF
length: 15; V: TRBV20-1; CDR3: CSASRTSGVTDTQYF
length: 16; V: TRBV25-1; CDR3: CASRWGPGSSQETQYF